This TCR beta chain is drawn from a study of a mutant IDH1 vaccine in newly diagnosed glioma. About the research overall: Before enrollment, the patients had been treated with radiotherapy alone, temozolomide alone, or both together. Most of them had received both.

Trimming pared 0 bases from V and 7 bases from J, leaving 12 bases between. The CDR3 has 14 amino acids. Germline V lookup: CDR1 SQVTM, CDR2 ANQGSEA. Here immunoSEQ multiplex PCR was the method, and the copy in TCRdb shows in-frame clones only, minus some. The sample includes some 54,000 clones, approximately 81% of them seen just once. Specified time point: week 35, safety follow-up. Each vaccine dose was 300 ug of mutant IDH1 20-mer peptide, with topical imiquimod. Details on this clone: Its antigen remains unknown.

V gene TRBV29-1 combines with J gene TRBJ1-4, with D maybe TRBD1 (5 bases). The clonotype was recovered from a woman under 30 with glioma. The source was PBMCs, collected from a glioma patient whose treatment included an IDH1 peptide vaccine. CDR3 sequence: CSVEEGRLGEKLFF. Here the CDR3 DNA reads TGCAGCGTTGAAGAGGGGCGTTTAGGTGAAAAACTGTTTTTT.